This T cell receptor (beta chain) was captured by sequencing in a study of blood T cell repertoires in COVID-19. Using immunoSEQ multiplex PCR, the repertoire was profiled, and TCRdb retains in-frame clones only, with some absent. The sample consists of about 240,000 clones, around 85% of them appearing once. Cohort assignment relied on participant-reported clinical history. The CDR3 length is 13 residues. Trimming cost V 6 bases and J 1 base, with 9 bases left between them. The source of this sequence is a woman aged 40 to 49 with acute COVID-19. The sample was PBMCs or T cells enriched from blood (not recorded which). V gene TRBV12-3 or TRBV12-4 combines with J gene TRBJ1-1; no definite D call. CDR3 amino acids: CASRSAGNTEAFF. CDR3 in DNA: TGTGCCAGCAGATCTGCAGGGAACACTGAAGCTTTCTTT.